One sample yielded the 25 T cell receptor beta chains listed below, sequenced in a study of blood T cell repertoires in COVID-19. Sequencing used immunoSEQ multiplex PCR; TCRdb keeps in-frame clones, though not all of them. The repertoire holds 65,000 to 85,000 clones, with roughly 80% as singletons. Material for sequencing was peripheral blood. These receptors came from a woman aged 55-70 years with acute or convalescent COVID-19.

The chain joins TRBV10-2 to TRBJ2-3; unclear D gene. The germline V gene has CDR1 WSHSY and CDR2 SAAADI. V was pared by 1 base and J by 4 bases, with 6 bases between. The CDR3 has 13 amino acids. The DNA for the CDR3 is TGCGCCAGCAGTGAGTTAAATCCAGATACGCAGTATTTT. Translated, it gives CASSELNPDTQYF.

This clone occurred a few times. The chain is built from TRBV29-1 and TRBJ2-3, with TRBD2 matching over 9 bases. The CDR3 has 14 residues. V lost 6 bases and J lost 3; bases outside the gene matches: 7. Germline V gene lookup returns CDR1 SQVTM and CDR2 ANQGSEA. CDR3 residues: CSVATSGTTDTQYF. The DNA for the CDR3 is TGCAGCGTCGCGACTAGCGGAACTACAGATACGCAGTATTTT.

V gene TRBV28 combines with J gene TRBJ2-1; TRBD1 matches 8 bases. Germline CDR1 MDHEN, CDR2 SYDVKM. This CDR3 is built from 15 residues. V gave up 5 bases and J gave up 6 bases; unmatched junction bases: 9. This chain's CDR3 is CASSLPGGLSNEQFF. CDR3 bases: TGTGCCAGCAGTCTCCCAGGGGGCTTATCCAATGAGCAGTTCTTC.

The rearrangement joins TRBV30 to TRBJ1-1; a weak D match, TRBD1 (5 bases). The CDR3 consists of 12 residues. The germline V and J ends were trimmed by 5 bases and 5 bases, with 12 bases remaining between them. CDR1 and CDR2 from the germline V gene are GTSNPN and SVGIG (reference sequence). CDR3 loop: CAWYPGTTEAFF. The CDR3 region has the DNA TGTGCCTGGTATCCGGGGACTACTGAAGCTTTCTTT. The entire variable domain, with the rest obtained from reference TRBV30 and TRBJ1-1, is as follows: SQTIHQWPATLVQPVGSPLSLECTVEGTSNPNLYWYRQAAGRGLQLLFYSVGIGQISSEVPQNLSASRPQDRQFILSSKKLLLSDSGFYLCAWYPGTTEAFFGQGTRLTVV.

This chain connects TRBV20-1 to TRBJ1-2; TRBD1 aligns across 8 bases. The CDR3 totals 11 residues. CDR1 and CDR2 (germline): DFQATT, SNEGSKA (reference sequence). Germline trimming cut 6 bases from V and 10 bases from J; bases unmatched to any gene: 7. The CDR3 region is CSATDRGFYTF. For the CDR3, the DNA is TGCAGTGCCACTGACAGGGGCTTCTACACCTTC.

This clone was found a few times. V usage is TRBV11-3 and J usage is TRBJ2-3, with 10 bases identical to TRBD1. CDR1 SGHNT and CDR2 YENEEA come from the germline V gene. The V gene end was trimmed by 5 bases and the J gene end by 8 bases; junction bases not matched to a gene: 10. The CDR3 has 15 residues. Here the CDR3 reads CASSLQGQGQGTQYF. As DNA, the CDR3 is TGTGCCAGCAGCCTCCAGGGACAGGGGCAAGGTACGCAGTATTTT.

The chain has TRBV11-3 and TRBJ2-1, with 8 nucleotides matching TRBD1. Germline assignment: CDR1 SGHNT and CDR2 YENEEA. Losses at the gene ends were 5 bases for V and 9 bases for J; bases not matched to a gene: 12. The CDR3 sequence is 15 residues long. CDR3 protein: CASSAPGQGAIEQFF. The CDR3 DNA sequence: TGTGCCAGCAGCGCACCCGGTCAGGGGGCTATTGAGCAGTTCTTC.

This clone turned up a few times. The J gene is TRBJ1-2, the V gene TRBV6-6, with TRBD1 matching over 7 bases. Per the germline V gene, CDR1 is MNHNY and CDR2 is SVGAGI (reference sequence). The CDR3 spans 15 residues. J was trimmed by 4 bases and V by 4 bases; bases with no gene match: 9. The DNA for the CDR3 is TGTGCCAGCAGTTTCGGACAGGCTTCACCCTATGGCTACACCTTC. Translating it yields CASSFGQASPYGYTF.

V gene TRBV25-1 combines with J gene TRBJ1-2; no reliable D call. CDR1 MGHDK and CDR2 SYGVNS come from the germline V gene. This CDR3 has 14 amino acids. V was clipped by 5 bases and J by 0 bases, with 10 bases between them. This CDR3 is CASSPARANYGYTF. In DNA, the CDR3 is TGTGCCAGCAGTCCCGCACGAGCTAACTATGGCTACACCTTC.

V and J are TRBV24-1 and TRBJ2-7; maybe TRBD1 (6 bases). This CDR3 has 15 residues. The germline V and J ends were trimmed by 5 bases and 3 bases, with 16 bases remaining between them. CDR1 and CDR2 from the germline V gene are KGHDR and SFDVKD. The CDR3 nucleotides are TGTGCCACCAGTGTAAGGGGCCTAGGGGGCTACGAGCAGTACTTC. The encoded protein is CATSVRGLGGYEQYF.

This clone was picked up a small number of times. The rearrangement joins TRBV7-8 to TRBJ1-1; 9 bases fit TRBD1. Germline assignment: CDR1 SGHVS and CDR2 FQNEAQ. The CDR3 runs to 15 residues. J lost 5 bases, V lost 5 bases, and 9 bases had no gene match. For the CDR3, the DNA is TGTGCCAGCAGCATAACCGGGACAGGGAATACTGAAGCTTTCTTT. Translation: CASSITGTGNTEAFF.

The chain combines TRBV28 with TRBJ1-1, with a weak D call TRBD1 (5 bases). CDR3 length: 13 residues. V was trimmed by 5 bases and J by 10 bases, leaving 17 bases between them. Germline loops: CDR1 MDHEN, CDR2 SYDVKM. The CDR3 nucleotides are TGTGCCAGCAGTCTAGGTCGGCAGGGCGCAGCTTTCTTT. It yields the protein CASSLGRQGAAFF.

The rearrangement links TRBV11-2 to TRBJ2-2, with TRBD1 as a possible D gene (6 bases). V lost 2 bases and J lost 4, with 14 bases in between. This CDR3 has 16 amino acids. Germline CDR1 and CDR2: SGHAT and FQNNGV. The CDR3: CASSLWVGAVTGELFF. CDR3 bases: TGTGCCAGCAGCTTATGGGTGGGGGCCGTCACCGGGGAGCTGTTTTTT.

This clone has only a few counts. The rearrangement links TRBV4-3 to TRBJ2-4; 8 nucleotides line up with TRBD1. The germline V gene has CDR1 LGHNA and CDR2 YSLEER. The CDR3 has 17 amino acids. With 1 base clipped from V and 2 bases from J, the junction kept 7 bases outside the gene matches. The DNA of the CDR3 is TGCGCCAGCAGCCAAGTGTCAGGGGGCTTTACCAAAAACATTCAGTACTTC. Encoded protein: CASSQVSGGFTKNIQYF.

The chain uses TRBV7-9 and TRBJ1-2, with D unclear. The CDR3 is 13 residues long. Germline CDR1 and CDR2: SEHNR and FQNEAQ (reference sequence). V was shortened by 2 bases and J by 3 bases, with 7 bases between the two germline ends. The CDR3 protein is CASSLPVHYGYTF. The CDR3 coding sequence is TGTGCCAGCAGCTTACCAGTCCACTATGGCTACACCTTC.

J is TRBJ2-2 and V is TRBV12-3 or TRBV12-4; D remains unclear. With 6 bases removed from V and 4 bases from J, the gap between germline ends came to 9 bases. The CDR3 totals 13 residues. The CDR3: CASRRSSTGELFF. CDR3 sequence (DNA): TGTGCCAGCAGACGAAGTAGCACCGGGGAGCTGTTTTTT.

The V gene is TRBV12-5, the J gene TRBJ2-1, with 8 nucleotides matching TRBD1. CDR3 length: 18 amino acids. Germline CDR1 and CDR2: LGHNT and FRNRAP. V lost 0 bases, J lost 2 bases, and 9 bases stayed unmatched. The CDR3 DNA follows: TGTGCTAGTGGTTTGGTCGTGGTTGACAGGGGCCCCTACAATGAGCAGTTCTTC. Its protein product is CASGLVVVDRGPYNEQFF.

V usage is TRBV7-3 and J usage is TRBJ2-2; D perhaps matches TRBD1 (5 bases). Trimming removed 5 bases from V and 0 bases from J, with 13 bases in between. The V gene's germline CDR1 is SGHTA and CDR2 FQGTGA. CDR3 length: 16 residues. For the CDR3, the DNA is TGTGCCAGCAGCAACGTTGGACAAACGAACACCGGGGAGCTGTTTTTT. Translated, it gives CASSNVGQTNTGELFF.

The V and J genes are TRBV24-1 and TRBJ1-5, with D perhaps TRBD1 (5 bases). The CDR3 is made up of 16 amino acids. Per the germline V gene, CDR1 is KGHDR and CDR2 is SFDVKD. Trimming stripped 1 base from V and 3 bases from J, with 12 bases between. CDR3 sequence reads: CATSDLVGALNQPQHF. The DNA of the CDR3 is TGTGCCACCAGTGATTTAGTAGGGGCCCTCAATCAGCCCCAGCATTTT.

V gene TRBV5-1 combines with J gene TRBJ2-7; the match to TRBD2 covers 8 bases. V dropped 4 bases and J dropped 5; count of bases not matched to a gene: 8. CDR3 length: 14 amino acids. Germline V gene sequence: CDR1 SGHRS, CDR2 YFSETQ. CDR3 sequence reads: CASSTGTRRDEQYF. The CDR3 DNA reads TGCGCCAGCAGCACCGGGACTAGAAGAGACGAGCAGTACTTC.

CDR3 bases: TGTGCCAGCAGCCCGGGAGGTGAGCAGTTCTTC. It specifies CASSPGGEQFF. The genes are TRBV6-6 and TRBJ2-1; 7 bases match TRBD2. Trimming took 6 bases from V and 9 from J; bases not matched to a gene: 2. Germline V gene sequence: CDR1 MNHNY, CDR2 SVGAGI (reference sequence). The CDR3 loop spans 11 amino acids.

The chain joins TRBV5-1 to TRBJ1-5; D call uncertain. CDR1 SGHRS and CDR2 YFSETQ come from the germline V gene. V shed 4 bases and J shed 2 bases, with 10 bases lying between them. This CDR3 contains 14 residues. The CDR3 DNA reads TGCGCCAGCAGCCCTGACGGGGGCAATCAGCCCCAGCATTTT. Translating gives CASSPDGGNQPQHF.

V gene TRBV5-4 combines with J gene TRBJ1-2; TRBD1 agrees at 7 bases. The trim removed 3 bases at V and 4 bases at J, leaving 9 bases unmatched. The length of the CDR3 is 15 residues. Germline CDR1 reads SGHNT; CDR2 reads YYREEE (reference sequence). The CDR3 nucleotides are TGTGCCAGCAGCTCCCCCCGGCAGGGGGTCTATGGCTACACCTTC. Translating it yields CASSSPRQGVYGYTF.

The chain joins TRBV12-5 to TRBJ2-5; TRBD1 aligns across 9 bases. The trim removed 4 bases at V and 2 bases at J, leaving 2 bases unmatched. The CDR3 runs to 14 residues. Germline values: CDR1 LGHNT, CDR2 FRNRAP. The CDR3 protein is CASGWGQGQETQYF. CDR3 bases: TGTGCTAGTGGTTGGGGACAGGGACAAGAGACCCAGTACTTC.

The rearrangement joins TRBV7-9 to TRBJ1-5; 10 nucleotides agree with TRBD1. CDR1 and CDR2 (germline): SEHNR, FQNEAQ (reference sequence). The CDR3 covers 17 residues. With 5 bases clipped from V and 5 bases from J, the junction kept 12 bases outside the gene matches. In nucleotides, the CDR3 is TGTGCCAGCAGCCTAGAGACCGGGACAGGGGAGGATCAGCCCCAGCATTTT. Translating it yields CASSLETGTGEDQPQHF.